A selection of T cell receptor beta chains follows, all from one sample in a study of blood T cell repertoires in COVID-19. Generated by immunoSEQ multiplex PCR, the TCRdb table keeps only in-frame clones and is missing some. The sample records 300,000 to 400,000 clones, around nine tenths being singletons. Material: peripheral blood. The receptor set was obtained from a woman in her sixties or seventies with COVID-19, enrolled during active disease. The CDR3 runs from the conserved cysteine through the conserved F or W. Clone size, where shown, is once, few, many, or a class for clones that have expanded.

v_call clone_size cdr3_aa
TRBV7-3 NA CASSPGRGLYEQYF
TRBV6-2/TRBV6-3 NA CASSYSSGQGRDEQYF
TRBV14 NA CASSQESGQGVFNYGYTF
TRBV10-3 NA CAITAGRRNTEAFF
TRBV19 NA CASSGRHSNQPQHF
TRBV5-1 NA CASSRQGRYQETQYF
TRBV3-1/TRBV3-2 NA CASSQEGEAIYGYTF
TRBV11-3 few CASSFGFQETQYF
TRBV11-2 NA CASSPGNPHNSPLHF
TRBV28 NA CATTTGGFTGDTIYF
TRBV6-5 NA CASRNTGGRETQYF
TRBV12-3/TRBV12-4 NA CASSSGGPDTQYF
TRBV11-2 once CASLLLTGDSYEQYF
TRBV3-1/TRBV3-2 NA CASASTGAKNIQYF
TRBV6-5 NA CASKGDRWDYGYTF
TRBV5-4 once CASSSRDRGRGDTEAFF
TRBV4-3 few CASSPPGLATNTGELFF
TRBV5-1 NA CASSPRTSNTEAFF
TRBV6-4 NA CASSDSRDRGYREQFF
TRBV29-1 NA CSAGRSGPQETQYF
TRBV2 NA CASSDAGSNSPLHF
TRBV5-8 NA CASSFGGGPDRTDTQYF
TRBV5-8 NA CASSLGAGISTDTQYF
TRBV23-1 NA CASSGRVKARTGELFF
TRBV11-3 NA CASSPLRGGEQFF
TRBV27 NA CASSFTGTTDTQYF
TRBV9 once CASSERPSQGTGNTIYF
TRBV3-1/TRBV3-2 NA CASSRSETANYGYTF
TRBV4-1 NA CASSQGQYSNQPQHF
TRBV5-4 NA CASSLEGGGSWAFF
TRBV2 NA CASRLTDRSSYEQYF
TRBV12-5 NA CASGLQGSNQPQHF
TRBV7-9 NA CASSLAVAGEYEQYF
TRBV5-1 NA CASSDPQGNEKLFF
TRBV30 NA CAWDRGYNQPQHF
TRBV14 NA CASSPPGNSGYGYTF
TRBV9 NA CASSVSPGHYEQYF
TRBV19 NA CASSPTGYGYTF
TRBV7-9 NA CASSQGRGTNEKLFF
TRBV6-2/TRBV6-3 NA CASSRTGLNTEAFF
TRBV7-3 once CASSPGQWETYEQYF
TRBV19 few CASGGEYYGYTF
TRBV19 NA CASSAQETGKNEQYF
TRBV14 NA CASSQERTGKAFF
TRBV5-1 NA CASSLTGTENEKLFF
TRBV5-6 once CASSLVASGGAWETQYF
TRBV5-8 NA CASSYVGGSPRINPNQPQHF
TRBV2 once CASSEVLAFNTEAFF
TRBV3-1/TRBV3-2 NA CASSQSGGVGEQFF
TRBV19 NA CASSYGLAGGQETQYF
TRBV6-2/TRBV6-3 NA CASSYVGTLNTGELFF
TRBV29-1 NA CSVVPSDYYGYTF
TRBV6-6 NA CASSYGQYGYTF
TRBV9 NA CASSEEGTADNEKLFF